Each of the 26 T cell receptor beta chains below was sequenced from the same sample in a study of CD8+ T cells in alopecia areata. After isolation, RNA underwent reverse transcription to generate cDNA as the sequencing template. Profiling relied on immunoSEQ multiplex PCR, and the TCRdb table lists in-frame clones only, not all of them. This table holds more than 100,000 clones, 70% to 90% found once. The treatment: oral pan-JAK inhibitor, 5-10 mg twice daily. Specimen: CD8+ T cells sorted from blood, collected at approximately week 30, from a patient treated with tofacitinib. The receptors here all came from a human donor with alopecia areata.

CDR3 bases: TGTGCCAGCAGCTCCAGGGGGCCCTACGAGCAGTACTTC. Amino acid sequence: CASSSRGPYEQYF. The chain uses TRBV13 and TRBJ2-7; the match to TRBD1 covers 8 bases. The ends lost 4 bases at V and 2 bases at J; junction bases unmatched: 1. Per germline, CDR1 PRHDT and CDR2 FYEKMQ (reference sequence). The CDR3 is 13 amino acids.

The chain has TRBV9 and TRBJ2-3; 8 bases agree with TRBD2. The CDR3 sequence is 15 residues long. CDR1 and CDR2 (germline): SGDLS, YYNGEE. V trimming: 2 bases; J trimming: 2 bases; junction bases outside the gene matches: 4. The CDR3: CASSVSGAITDTQYF. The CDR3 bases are TGTGCCAGCAGCGTTAGCGGGGCCATCACAGATACGCAGTATTTT.

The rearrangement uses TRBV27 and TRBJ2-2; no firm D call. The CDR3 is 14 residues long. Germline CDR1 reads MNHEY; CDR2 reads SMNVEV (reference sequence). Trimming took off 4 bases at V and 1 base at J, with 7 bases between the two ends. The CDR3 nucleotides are TGTGCCAGCAGTTCCGGGCTGAACACCGGGGAGCTGTTTTTT. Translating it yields CASSSGLNTGELFF.

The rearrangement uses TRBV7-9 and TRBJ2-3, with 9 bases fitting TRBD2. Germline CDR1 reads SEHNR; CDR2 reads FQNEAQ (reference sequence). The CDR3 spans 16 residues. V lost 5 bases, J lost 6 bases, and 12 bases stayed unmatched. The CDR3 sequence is CASSPPNSGGSDTQYF. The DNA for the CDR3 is TGTGCCAGCAGCCCCCCTAATAGCGGGGGCTCCGATACGCAGTATTTT.

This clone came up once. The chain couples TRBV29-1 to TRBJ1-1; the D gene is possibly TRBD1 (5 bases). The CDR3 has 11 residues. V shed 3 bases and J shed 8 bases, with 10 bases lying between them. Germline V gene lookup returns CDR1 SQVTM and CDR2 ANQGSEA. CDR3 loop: CSVEGQGEAFF. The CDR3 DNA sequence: TGCAGCGTTGAGGGGCAAGGCGAAGCTTTCTTT.

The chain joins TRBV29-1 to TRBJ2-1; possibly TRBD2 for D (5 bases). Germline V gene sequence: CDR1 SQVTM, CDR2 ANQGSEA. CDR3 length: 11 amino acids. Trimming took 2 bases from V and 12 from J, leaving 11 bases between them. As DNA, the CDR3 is TGCAGCGTTGAACTCCGGGGTGGGCAGTTCTTC. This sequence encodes CSVELRGGQFF.

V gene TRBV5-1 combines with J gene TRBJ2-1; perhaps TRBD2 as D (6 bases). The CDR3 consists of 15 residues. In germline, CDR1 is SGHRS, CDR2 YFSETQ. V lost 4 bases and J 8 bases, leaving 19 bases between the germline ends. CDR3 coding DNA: TGCGCCAGCAGCACCCGGGAAGGGAGGTTCGATGAGCAGTTCTTC. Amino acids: CASSTREGRFDEQFF.

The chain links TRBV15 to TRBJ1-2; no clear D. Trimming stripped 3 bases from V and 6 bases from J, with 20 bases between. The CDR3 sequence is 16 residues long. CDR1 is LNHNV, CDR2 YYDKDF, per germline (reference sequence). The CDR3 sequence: CATSRDILGGKDGYTF. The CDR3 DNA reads TGTGCCACCAGCAGGGATATTCTAGGAGGGAAGGATGGCTACACCTTC.

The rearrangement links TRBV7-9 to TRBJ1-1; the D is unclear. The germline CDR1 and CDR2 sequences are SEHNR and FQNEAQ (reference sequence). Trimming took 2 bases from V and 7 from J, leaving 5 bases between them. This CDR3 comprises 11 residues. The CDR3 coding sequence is TGTGCCAGCAGCTTACAAGATGAAGCTTTCTTT. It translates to CASSLQDEAFF.

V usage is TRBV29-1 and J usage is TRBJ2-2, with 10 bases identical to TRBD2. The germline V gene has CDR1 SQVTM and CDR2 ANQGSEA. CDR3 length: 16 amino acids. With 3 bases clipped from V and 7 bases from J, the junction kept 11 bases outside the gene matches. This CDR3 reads CSVDPLAGGKDGELFF. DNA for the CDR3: TGCAGCGTTGATCCTTTAGCGGGGGGAAAGGACGGGGAGCTGTTTTTT.

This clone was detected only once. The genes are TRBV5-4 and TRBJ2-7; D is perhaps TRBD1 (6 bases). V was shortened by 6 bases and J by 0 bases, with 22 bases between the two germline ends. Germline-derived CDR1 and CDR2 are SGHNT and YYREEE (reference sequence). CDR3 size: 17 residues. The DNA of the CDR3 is TGTGCCAGCATGCCTGGCGCGAGTGGGGACACCTCCTACGAGCAGTACTTC. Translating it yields CASMPGASGDTSYEQYF.

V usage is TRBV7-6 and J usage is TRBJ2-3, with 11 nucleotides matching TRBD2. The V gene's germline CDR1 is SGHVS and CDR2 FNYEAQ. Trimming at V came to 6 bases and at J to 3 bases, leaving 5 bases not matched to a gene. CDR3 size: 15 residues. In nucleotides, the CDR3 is TGTGCCAGCAGGCCGGGACTAGCGGCGACAGATACGCAGTATTTT. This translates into CASRPGLAATDTQYF.

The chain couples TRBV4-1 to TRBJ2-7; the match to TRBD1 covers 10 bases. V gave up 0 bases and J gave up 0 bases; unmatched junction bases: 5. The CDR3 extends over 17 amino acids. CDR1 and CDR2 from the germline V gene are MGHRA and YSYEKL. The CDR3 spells CASSQEVGTGVSYEQYF. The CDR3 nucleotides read TGCGCCAGCAGCCAAGAAGTCGGGACAGGGGTCTCCTACGAGCAGTACTTC.

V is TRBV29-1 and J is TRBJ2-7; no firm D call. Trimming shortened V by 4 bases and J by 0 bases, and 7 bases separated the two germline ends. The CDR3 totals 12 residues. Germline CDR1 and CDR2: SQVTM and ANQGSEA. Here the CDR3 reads CSVGGSSYEQYF. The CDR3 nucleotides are TGCAGCGTTGGGGGAAGCTCCTACGAGCAGTACTTC.

The CDR3: CASSLGGGRGSTDTQYF. CDR3 bases: TGTGCCAGCAGCTTAGGCGGAGGTCGGGGGAGCACAGATACGCAGTATTTT. V gene TRBV13 combines with J gene TRBJ2-3, with D possibly matching TRBD2 (6 bases). The CDR3 consists of 17 residues. Germline CDR1 PRHDT, CDR2 FYEKMQ (reference sequence). The V and J ends lost 0 bases and 0 bases respectively, with 13 bases between them.

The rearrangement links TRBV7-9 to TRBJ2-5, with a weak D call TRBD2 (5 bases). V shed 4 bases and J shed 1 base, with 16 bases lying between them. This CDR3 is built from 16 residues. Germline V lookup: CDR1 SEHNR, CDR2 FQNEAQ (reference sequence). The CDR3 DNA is TGTGCCAGCAGCTCGCAGACCGGGAACAGCCAAGAGACCCAGTACTTC. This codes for CASSSQTGNSQETQYF.

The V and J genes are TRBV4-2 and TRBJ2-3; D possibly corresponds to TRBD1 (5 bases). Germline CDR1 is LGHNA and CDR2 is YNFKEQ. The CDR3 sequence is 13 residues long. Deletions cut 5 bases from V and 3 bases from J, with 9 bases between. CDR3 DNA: TGTGCCAGCAGCTTGGGGCCTACAGATACGCAGTATTTT. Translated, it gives CASSLGPTDTQYF.

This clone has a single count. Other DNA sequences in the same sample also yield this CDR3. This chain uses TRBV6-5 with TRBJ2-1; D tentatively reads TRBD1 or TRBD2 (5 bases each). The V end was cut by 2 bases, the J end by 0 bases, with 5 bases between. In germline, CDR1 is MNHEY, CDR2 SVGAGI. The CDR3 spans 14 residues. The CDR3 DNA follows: TGTGCCAGCAGTTACGGGGGCTCCTACAATGAGCAGTTCTTC. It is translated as CASSYGGSYNEQFF.

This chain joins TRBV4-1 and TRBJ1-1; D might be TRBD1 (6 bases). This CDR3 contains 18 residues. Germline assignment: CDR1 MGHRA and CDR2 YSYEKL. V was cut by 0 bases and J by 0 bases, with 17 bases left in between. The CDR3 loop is CASSQDRVQGRMNTEAFF. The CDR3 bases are TGCGCCAGCAGCCAAGATCGGGTACAGGGACGCATGAACACTGAAGCTTTCTTT.

CDR3 protein: CASSSSGFEQYF. CDR3 nucleotide sequence: TGTGCCAGCAGCTCCTCGGGTTTCGAGCAGTACTTC. The chain uses TRBV6-6 and TRBJ2-7; D gene ambiguous. CDR3 size: 12 residues. Trimming shortened V by 6 bases and J by 6 bases, and 12 bases separated the two germline ends. Germline V lookup: CDR1 MNHNY, CDR2 SVGAGI (reference sequence).

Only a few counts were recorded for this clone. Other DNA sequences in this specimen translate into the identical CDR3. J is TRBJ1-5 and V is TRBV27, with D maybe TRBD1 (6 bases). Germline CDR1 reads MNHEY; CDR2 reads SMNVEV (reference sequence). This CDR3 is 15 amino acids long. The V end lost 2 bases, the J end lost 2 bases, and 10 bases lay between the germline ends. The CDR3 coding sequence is TGTGCCAGCAGTTTAACGGCAGGGGGCAATCAGCCCCAGCATTTT. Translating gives CASSLTAGGNQPQHF.

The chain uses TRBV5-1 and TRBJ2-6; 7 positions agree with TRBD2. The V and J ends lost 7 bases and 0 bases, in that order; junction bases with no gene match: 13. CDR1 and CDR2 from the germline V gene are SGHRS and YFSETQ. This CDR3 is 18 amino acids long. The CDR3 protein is CASEAGEITLSGANVLTF. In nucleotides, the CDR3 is TGCGCCAGCGAGGCGGGAGAGATCACCCTCTCTGGGGCCAACGTCCTGACTTTC.

This chain's CDR3 is CASSVDLAGVTGELFF. The CDR3 DNA is TGTGCCAGCAGCGTAGATCTAGCGGGAGTTACCGGGGAGCTGTTTTTT. The genes are TRBV9 and TRBJ2-2, with 10 bases matching TRBD2. Germline lookup yields CDR1 SGDLS and CDR2 YYNGEE. V shed 0 bases, J shed 5 bases, and the junction held 4 bases outside the gene matches. The CDR3 extends over 16 amino acids.

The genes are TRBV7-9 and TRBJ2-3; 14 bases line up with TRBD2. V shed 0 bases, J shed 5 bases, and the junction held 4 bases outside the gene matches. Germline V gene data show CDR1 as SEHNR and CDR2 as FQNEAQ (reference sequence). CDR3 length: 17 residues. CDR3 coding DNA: TGTGCCAGCAGCTTAGCGGGACTAGCGGGGGTAAGAGATACGCAGTATTTT. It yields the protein CASSLAGLAGVRDTQYF.

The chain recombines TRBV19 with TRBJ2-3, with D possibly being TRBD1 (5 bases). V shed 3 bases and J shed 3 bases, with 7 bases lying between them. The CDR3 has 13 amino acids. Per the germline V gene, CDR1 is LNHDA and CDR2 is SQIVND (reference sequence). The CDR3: CASSIKGTDTQYF. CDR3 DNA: TGTGCCAGTAGTATTAAGGGGACAGATACGCAGTATTTT.

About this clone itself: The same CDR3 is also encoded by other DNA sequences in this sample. For the CDR3, the DNA is TGTGCCAGCAGCTTAGGCGCCGGGGAGCTGTTTTTT. It yields the protein CASSLGAGELFF. The genes are TRBV7-9 and TRBJ2-2; D not certain. Germline lookup yields CDR1 SEHNR and CDR2 FQNEAQ (reference sequence). V lost 1 base and J 6 bases, leaving 3 bases between the germline ends. There are 12 residues in the CDR3.